Listed below are T cell receptor beta chains from one sample, sequenced in a study of control samples from healthy donors and cancer patients. Assay: immunoSEQ multiplex PCR; the TCRdb copy retains only in-frame clones and omits some. The table lists 90,000 to 100,000 clones, about 79% of them singletons. Source material: blood. These receptors all come from a woman aged 25-40 years in good health. The CDR3 runs from the conserved cysteine through the conserved F or W. The D gene is left open where the match is weak. Size is omitted from some rows. Given values are once, few, many or a class for expanded clones.

D	J	V	size	DNA	CDR3
-	TRBJ2-1	TRBV11-1	few	TGTGCCAGCAGCCGAGGGCCCGACAATGAGCAGTTCTTC	CASSRGPDNEQFF
TRBD1	TRBJ1-2	TRBV6-5	-	TGTGCCAGCAGTCCCTCCACGGGACAGTGGGGCTACACCTTC	CASSPSTGQWGYTF
-	TRBJ2-7	TRBV6-5	-	TGTGCCAGCAGTTACGCGAATACCTACGAGCAGTACTTC	CASSYANTYEQYF
-	TRBJ2-1	TRBV4-2	-	TGTGCCAGCAGCCAAGATTGGGGGGCTATCACCTACAATGAGCAGTTCTTC	CASSQDWGAITYNEQFF
TRBD2	TRBJ2-5	TRBV5-6	few	TGTGCCAGCAGCCCCCTGGCAGCGGGAGAAGAGACCCAGTACTTC	CASSPLAAGEETQYF
TRBD1	TRBJ2-2	TRBV7-2	-	TGTGCCAGCAGCTTAGGAGGACAGGGGATTTTCGGGGAGCTGTTTTTT	CASSLGGQGIFGELFF
TRBD1	TRBJ2-7	TRBV11-2	-	TGTGCCAGCAGCGTCCGGGACAGGGGTTACGAGCAGTACTTC	CASSVRDRGYEQYF
TRBD2	TRBJ2-5	TRBV18	-	TGTGCCAGCTCACCATCCGGGGGGGCTGGGGAGACCCAGTACTTC	CASSPSGGAGETQYF
-	TRBJ2-2	TRBV15	medium-sized	TGTGCCACCAGCAGAGATCCGGGGGGCAGAACCGGGGAGCTGTTTTTT	CATSRDPGGRTGELFF
TRBD1	TRBJ2-7	TRBV6-6	once	TGTGCCAGCGGGACAGGGGCTGTCTACGAGCAGTACTTC	CASGTGAVYEQYF
TRBD1	TRBJ1-1	TRBV5-1	-	TGCGCCAGCAGCTTGGGGACAGGGGGCCTGAACACTGAAGCTTTCTTT	CASSLGTGGLNTEAFF
-	TRBJ1-2	TRBV12-3/TRBV12-4	-	TGTGCCAGCAGTTTTAATGGGAACTATGGCTACACCTTC	CASSFNGNYGYTF
-	TRBJ1-1	TRBV3-1/TRBV3-2	-	TGTGCCAGCAGCCGCATAGCAGGGAGCGCTTTCTTT	CASSRIAGSAFF
-	TRBJ1-2	TRBV7-9	-	TGTGCCAGCAGCTTGGATGGTATCAACTATGGCTACACCTTC	CASSLDGINYGYTF
TRBD2	TRBJ2-2	TRBV27	-	TGTGCCAGCAGTATGCGGGAGCGGGGCACCGGGGAGCTGTTTTTT	CASSMRERGTGELFF
TRBD2	TRBJ2-7	TRBV7-2	-	TGTGCCAGCGGGCGGGGGAGCCCCTACGAGCAGTACTTC	CASGRGSPYEQYF
TRBD2	TRBJ2-7	TRBV5-4	few	TGTGCCAGCACCCAGAGCGGGGGGCATGGTGTCTACGAGCAGTACTTC	CASTQSGGHGVYEQYF
-	TRBJ1-2	TRBV19	-	TGTGCCGTGTGGGATTTGGACCCTAACTATGGCTACACCTTC	CAVWDLDPNYGYTF
-	TRBJ1-1	TRBV30	-	TGTGCCTGGAGTAGTAGGACAGAAGCTTTCTTT	CAWSSRTEAFF
-	TRBJ2-1	TRBV30	-	TGTGCCTGGAGTGCCCTCGGCGGAGTCTATGAGCAGTTCTTC	CAWSALGGVYEQFF
TRBD1	TRBJ1-2	TRBV5-1	-	TGCGCCAGCAGCTTAACAGGGGGGAACTATGGCTACACCTTC	CASSLTGGNYGYTF
TRBD1	TRBJ2-4	TRBV5-4	-	TGTGCCAGCAGCTTGGACCCCGGGACAGAGGGAAACATTCAGTACTTC	CASSLDPGTEGNIQYF
-	TRBJ1-2	TRBV6-1	-	TGTGCCAGCAGTGATGTAGGGGAGGGCTCCTATGGCTACACCTTC	CASSDVGEGSYGYTF
TRBD1	TRBJ2-7	TRBV5-1	-	TGCGCCAGCAGCGTCGACAGGGGCTACGAGCAGTACTTC	CASSVDRGYEQYF
-	TRBJ1-2	TRBV19	-	TGTGCCAGTAGTTTACAGAGACTCAACTATGGCTACACCTTC	CASSLQRLNYGYTF
TRBD1	TRBJ2-6	TRBV5-1	-	TGCGCCAGCAGCCGGACAGGGCCATTCTCTGGGGCCAACGTCCTGACTTTC	CASSRTGPFSGANVLTF
-	TRBJ1-2	TRBV9	few	TGTGCCAGCAGCCATCAGGGGAAAGGATCGGGCTACACCTTC	CASSHQGKGSGYTF
-	TRBJ2-2	TRBV7-2	-	TGTGCCAGCAGCTTAGTTGGTGGCACCGGGGAGCTGTTTTTT	CASSLVGGTGELFF
TRBD1	TRBJ1-1	TRBV2	-	TGTGCCAGCAGGGGACAGGGGGTTCCGAACACTGAAGCTTTCTTT	CASRGQGVPNTEAFF
-	TRBJ1-1	TRBV29-1	-	TGCAGCGTCATCCCCAGGCCCTACGGCGACACTGAAGCTTTCTTT	CSVIPRPYGDTEAFF
TRBD1	TRBJ2-3	TRBV11-2	-	TGTGCCAGCAGCTTAAGGGGGGCAGGGGGCAAAGATACGCAGTATTTT	CASSLRGAGGKDTQYF
TRBD1	TRBJ2-7	TRBV7-9	few	TGTGCCAGCTCCTGGACAGGGGACGAGCAGTACTTC	CASSWTGDEQYF
TRBD2	TRBJ2-1	TRBV19	-	TGTGCCAGTAGTGCCCGCGGGGGTACAGTGGGTGAGCAGTTCTTC	CASSARGGTVGEQFF
TRBD2	TRBJ2-7	TRBV2	-	TGTGCCAGCAAACTAGCGGGGGGGCCGACCTACGAGCAGTACTTC	CASKLAGGPTYEQYF
-	TRBJ1-1	TRBV10-1	-	TGCGCCAGTAACCGGTCCCCCTCCATTGGGGGGCGAAGGGCTTTCTTT	CASNRSPSIGGRRAFF
-	TRBJ2-5	TRBV7-8	-	TGTGCCAGCAGCCTGGCTGGGACGGGCCAAGAGACCCAGTACTTC	CASSLAGTGQETQYF
-	TRBJ2-6	TRBV6-1	-	TGTGCCAGCAGTGAACTAGCTGGGGCCAACGTCCTGACTTTC	CASSELAGANVLTF
TRBD1	TRBJ1-2	TRBV4-1	-	TGCGCCAGCAGCCAAGATGGGGCCCCCGGGACAGGTCGACGCTATGGCTACACCTTC	CASSQDGAPGTGRRYGYTF
TRBD1	TRBJ2-7	TRBV9	-	TGTGCCAGCAGCCCAGGGGACAGGGCCTACGAGCAGTACTTC	CASSPGDRAYEQYF
-	TRBJ1-3	TRBV9	-	TGTGCCAGCAGCGTAGGGCGAAGTTCTGGAAACACCATATATTTT	CASSVGRSSGNTIYF
TRBD1	TRBJ1-2	TRBV6-1	-	TGTGCCAGCAGTGCTATGCCGACAGGGGGGGATAAAGGCTACACCTTC	CASSAMPTGGDKGYTF
-	TRBJ2-7	TRBV11-2	-	TGTGCCAGCAGCTTAAACTACGAGCAGTACTTC	CASSLNYEQYF
-	TRBJ2-7	TRBV4-3	-	TGCGCCAGCAGCCAAGAGGGCAGGGCCAGCGACGAGCAGTACTTC	CASSQEGRASDEQYF
-	TRBJ1-1	TRBV6-5	-	TGTGCCAGCAGCCTCGCTGGAGGTACGACTGAAGCTTTCTTT	CASSLAGGTTEAFF
-	TRBJ1-3	TRBV12-1	-	TGTGCCAGCAGCTCGACTAGGGTTTCCGGAAACACCATATATTTT	CASSSTRVSGNTIYF
-	TRBJ1-2	TRBV5-1	-	TGCGCCAGCAGCTTGGATCTGGGTAACTATGGCTACACCTTC	CASSLDLGNYGYTF
-	TRBJ1-1	TRBV5-1	-	TGCGCCAGCAGCTTGGGTGGGAACACTGAAGCTTTCTTT	CASSLGGNTEAFF
-	TRBJ2-3	TRBV29-1	-	TGCAGCGCCAAGAGACCTAGCACAGATACGCAGTATTTT	CSAKRPSTDTQYF
-	TRBJ1-4	TRBV11-2	-	TGTGCCAGCAGGGAAACAACTAATGAAAAACTGTTTTTT	CASRETTNEKLFF
TRBD1	TRBJ2-2	TRBV19	-	TGTGCCAGTAGGAGGACAGGGAGAATTCTCGGGAACACCGGGGAGCTGTTTTTT	CASRRTGRILGNTGELFF
-	TRBJ2-3	TRBV21-1	-	TGTGCCAGCAGCTCGTTACAGGGGTTTAGCACAGATACGCAGTATTTT	CASSSLQGFSTDTQYF
-	TRBJ1-1	TRBV19	-	TGTGCCAGTACGCTCCGCGTGAACACTGAAGCTTTCTTT	CASTLRVNTEAFF
TRBD1	TRBJ1-4	TRBV19	-	TGTGCCAGTAGGACAGGGCGAACTAATGAAAAACTGTTTTTT	CASRTGRTNEKLFF
TRBD2	TRBJ2-3	TRBV29-1	-	TGCAGCGTCGAATCTAGCGGGGGGGCAGATACGCAGTATTTT	CSVESSGGADTQYF
-	TRBJ1-3	TRBV7-6	-	TGTGCCAGCAGCTTAGAAGTCGGAAACACCATATATTTT	CASSLEVGNTIYF
-	TRBJ2-6	TRBV5-1	once	TGCGCCAGCAGCTTGTGGGGTGGGGCTGGGGCCAACGTCCTGACTTTC	CASSLWGGAGANVLTF
TRBD1	TRBJ2-2	TRBV9	-	TGTGCCAGCAGCCTGAGGACAGGGAACACCGGGGAGCTGTTTTTT	CASSLRTGNTGELFF
TRBD1	TRBJ2-7	TRBV7-2	-	TGTGCCAGCAGCTTAAGACAGGGACCCAACTACGAGCAGTACTTC	CASSLRQGPNYEQYF
-	TRBJ1-2	TRBV6-1	-	TGTGCCAGCAGTGAACTCTTCGACAGGAACTATGGCTACACCTTC	CASSELFDRNYGYTF